The 12 T cell receptor beta chains reported below all come from one sample, sequenced in a study of OX40 agonist ivuxolimab in advanced cancers. Profiled with immunoSEQ multiplex PCR; TCRdb holds only in-frame clones, not every one. The sample holds 75,000 to 80,000 clones, around 94% seen once. The sample here was CD4+ or CD8+ T cells sorted from blood, taken in a trial of the OX40 agonist ivuxolimab. The receptors derive from an adult with an advanced solid tumor such as melanoma, head and neck, liver or kidney cancer.

CDR3 amino acids: CSVGVVGNTIYF. In nucleotides, the CDR3 is TGCAGCGTGGGGGTAGTTGGAAACACCATATATTTT. V gene TRBV29-1 combines with J gene TRBJ1-3; D might be TRBD1 (5 bases). Germline values: CDR1 SQVTM, CDR2 ANQGSEA. The length of the CDR3 is 12 residues. V shed 6 bases and J shed 3 bases, with 9 bases lying between them.

V is TRBV27 and J is TRBJ2-1; unclear D gene. The CDR3 loop spans 14 amino acids. Germline V gene sequence: CDR1 MNHEY, CDR2 SMNVEV (reference sequence). The V end was cut by 3 bases, the J end by 7 bases, with 13 bases between. CDR3: CASSFSSYMNEQFF. The CDR3 coding sequence is TGTGCCAGCAGTTTTTCCAGCTATATGAATGAGCAGTTCTTC.

This sequence joins TRBV11-2 and TRBJ2-5; weak D call: TRBD1 (5 bases). The germline V gene has CDR1 SGHAT and CDR2 FQNNGV. Trimming took off 5 bases at V and 2 bases at J, with 18 bases between the two ends. This CDR3 is 16 amino acids long. Here the CDR3 DNA reads TGTGCCAGCAGCCTCAAACCGGACATAGGACAAGAGACCCAGTACTTC. This sequence encodes CASSLKPDIGQETQYF.

The gene calls are TRBV5-1 and TRBJ2-2, with 10 bases identical to TRBD2. Unmatched junction bases numbered 9, after V lost 4 bases and J lost 6 bases. This CDR3 comprises 16 residues. Germline CDR1 and CDR2: SGHRS and YFSETQ. Here the CDR3 reads CASSDRLAGGAGELFF. The CDR3 nucleotides read TGCGCCAGCAGCGACCGACTAGCGGGTGGCGCCGGGGAGCTGTTTTTT. Together with reference TRBV5-1 and TRBJ2-2, the CDR3 gives the full variable domain: KAGVTQTPRYLIKTRGQQVTLSCSPISGHRSVSWYQQTPGQGLQFLFEYFSETQRNKGNFPGRFSGRQFSNSRSEMNVSTLELGDSALYLCASSDRLAGGAGELFFGEGSRLTVL.

The V and J genes are TRBV4-1 and TRBJ1-3, with 9 bases that match TRBD1. Per germline, CDR1 MGHRA and CDR2 YSYEKL. CDR3 length equals 15 residues. V lost 6 bases, J lost 2 bases, and 5 bases stayed unmatched. CDR3 region: CASSPTGGTGNTIYF. CDR3 DNA: TGCGCCAGCAGTCCTACAGGGGGCACTGGAAACACCATATATTTT.

The chain links TRBV5-1 to TRBJ2-2; 7 positions match TRBD1. The CDR3 runs 15 residues. V dropped 5 bases and J dropped 1; count of bases not matched to a gene: 5. From germline, CDR1 is SGHRS and CDR2 YFSETQ. CDR3 amino acids: CASRTGTVNTGELFF. The CDR3 region has the DNA TGCGCCAGCAGAACGGGGACAGTGAACACCGGGGAGCTGTTTTTT.

The chain links TRBV9 to TRBJ1-3, with a tentative D call TRBD1 (6 bases). CDR3 length: 14 amino acids. Germline loops: CDR1 SGDLS, CDR2 YYNGEE. V lost 0 bases and J 4 bases, leaving 8 bases between the germline ends. This chain's CDR3 is CASSVEQGGNTIYF. CDR3 DNA: TGTGCCAGCAGCGTAGAACAGGGAGGAAACACCATATATTTT.

The chain is built from TRBV7-3 and TRBJ1-2; a possible D gene is TRBD1 (6 bases). The CDR3 runs to 15 residues. V lost 5 bases and J lost 5, with 18 bases in between. Germline lookup yields CDR1 SGHTA and CDR2 FQGTGA. CDR3 amino acids: CASSPEGGTPYGYTF. The CDR3 DNA reads as TGTGCCAGCAGCCCAGAGGGGGGGACGCCGTATGGCTACACCTTC.

V is TRBV27 and J is TRBJ2-1; maybe TRBD2 (6 bases). There are 15 residues in the CDR3. The germline V and J ends were trimmed by 3 bases and 3 bases, with 12 bases remaining between them. Germline V lookup: CDR1 MNHEY, CDR2 SMNVEV (reference sequence). CDR3 residues: CASSFSGRYYNEQFF. CDR3 bases: TGTGCCAGCAGTTTTTCAGGGAGGTACTACAATGAGCAGTTCTTC.

V and J are TRBV7-3 and TRBJ2-2, with 8 positions matching TRBD1. CDR1 is SGHTA, CDR2 FQGTGA, per germline. The CDR3 contains 14 residues. V dropped 5 bases and J dropped 5; count of bases not matched to a gene: 4. The CDR3 spells CASSQGALTGELFF. CDR3 nucleotide sequence: TGTGCCAGCAGCCAGGGGGCGCTAACCGGGGAGCTGTTTTTT.

The chain couples TRBV9 to TRBJ2-3; possibly TRBD2 for D (6 bases). Germline values: CDR1 SGDLS, CDR2 YYNGEE. V lost 0 bases and J lost 4, with 12 bases in between. The CDR3 consists of 15 residues. In nucleotides, the CDR3 is TGTGCCAGCAGCGTAGTACTAGCCGGCGCAGATACGCAGTATTTT. Its protein is CASSVVLAGADTQYF.

The CDR3: CASSQGRRGGPHEQYF. DNA for the CDR3: TGCGCCAGCAGCCAAGGTCGTCGGGGGGGTCCCCACGAGCAGTACTTC. The chain couples TRBV4-1 to TRBJ2-7, with 8 bases aligning to TRBD2. The CDR3 is 16 residues long. V lost 1 base and J lost 5; bases outside the gene matches: 10. Germline loops: CDR1 MGHRA, CDR2 YSYEKL.